This passage covers 32 T cell receptor beta chains from one sample sequenced in a study of CD4 T cells in relation to SARS-CoV-2 and coronaviruses. For these TCRs, the target antigens are not known. Measured with immunoSEQ multiplex PCR; TCRdb has only the in-frame clones, and not every one. The table lists fewer than 20,000 clones, around 73% of them singletons, with around 9.1% in the top ten. Unexposed donor CD4+ T cells date from 2011-2018, before the COVID-19 pandemic. CD4+ T cells were isolated from the cells after about 11 days of culture. The sequencing sample was made of CD4+ T cells from PBMCs, cultured in vitro. These receptors originate from a human donor in good health.

The chain combines TRBV6-5 with TRBJ2-1; 7 bases are a match to TRBD1. CDR3 length: 13 amino acids. Unmatched junction bases numbered 9, after V lost 4 bases and J lost 12 bases. The germline gives CDR1 MNHEY, CDR2 SVGAGI. In nucleotides, the CDR3 is TGTGCCAGCAGTTTCGGCCAGGGGGAAGGGCAGTTCTTC. Its translation is CASSFGQGEGQFF.

The chain couples TRBV3-1 (or the pseudogene TRBV3-2) to TRBJ1-1; D ambiguous. The germline V and J ends were trimmed by 0 bases and 6 bases, with 8 bases remaining between them. Germline-derived CDR1 and CDR2 are LGHDT and YNNKEL (reference sequence). The CDR3 runs 13 residues. The chain's CDR3 is CASSQDESAEAFF. CDR3 coding DNA: TGTGCCAGCAGCCAAGATGAATCAGCTGAAGCTTTCTTT.

This chain connects TRBV10-3 to TRBJ2-7; D not resolved. The V end lost 4 bases, the J end lost 1 base, and 11 bases lay between the germline ends. The CDR3 has 14 residues. CDR1 and CDR2 from the germline V gene are ENHRY and SYGVKD. The CDR3: CAISVTGQSYEQYF. CDR3 DNA sequence: TGTGCCATCAGTGTAACCGGGCAATCCTACGAGCAGTACTTC.

The rearrangement uses TRBV27 and TRBJ2-7; no clear D gene. The CDR3 covers 13 residues. The germline gives CDR1 MNHEY, CDR2 SMNVEV (reference sequence). Trimming pared 5 bases from V and 0 bases from J, leaving 8 bases between. CDR3 bases: TGTGCCAGCAGTGCCCTGGGCTCCTACGAGCAGTACTTC. This translates into CASSALGSYEQYF.

This clone appeared a single time. The gene calls are TRBV2 and TRBJ1-4; 10 nucleotides match TRBD1. Unmatched junction bases numbered 8, after V lost 6 bases and J lost 7 bases. This CDR3 comprises 15 residues. Germline V gives CDR1 SNHLY, CDR2 FYNNEI. CDR3 sequence: CASSIRQGAREKLFF. CDR3 sequence (DNA): TGTGCCAGCAGCATAAGACAGGGGGCACGTGAAAAACTGTTTTTT. Complete variable domain (other parts from reference TRBV2 and TRBJ1-4): EPEVTQTPSHQVTQMGQEVILRCVPISNHLYFYWYRQILGQKVEFLVSFYNNEISEKSEIFDDQFSVERPDGSNFTLKIRSTKLEDSAMYFCASSIRQGAREKLFFGSGTQLSVL.

This clone appeared once. This chain connects TRBV10-2 to TRBJ1-5; D gene ambiguous. The V gene's germline CDR1 is WSHSY and CDR2 SAAADI. Trimming removed 5 bases from V and 3 bases from J, with 8 bases in between. CDR3 length: 13 amino acids. DNA of the CDR3: TGCGCCAGCAGTTACACCACCAATCAGCCCCAGCATTTT. Protein: CASSYTTNQPQHF.

This clone was seen a single time. The chain uses TRBV29-1 and TRBJ1-1, with TRBD1 matching over 12 bases. Germline assignment: CDR1 SQVTM and CDR2 ANQGSEA. CDR3 length: 14 amino acids. The V and J ends lost 6 bases and 11 bases, in that order; junction bases with no gene match: 13. As DNA, the CDR3 is TGCAGCGTCACGGGACAGGGGGCACCCAGCGGGGCTTTCTTT. The encoded protein is CSVTGQGAPSGAFF.

J is TRBJ1-1 and V is TRBV11-1; D call uncertain. CDR1 and CDR2 (germline): SGHAT, FQDESV (reference sequence). Trimming removed 5 bases from V and 0 bases from J, with 10 bases in between. The CDR3 has 14 residues. The CDR3 DNA sequence: TGTGCCAGCAGCCTCTACCTCATGAACACTGAAGCTTTCTTT. Translating it yields CASSLYLMNTEAFF.

This clone was observed a handful of times. This chain uses TRBV30 with TRBJ2-7; possibly TRBD1 or TRBD2 for D (7 bases each). The CDR3 has 12 amino acids. V was cut by 8 bases and J by 5 bases, with 16 bases left in between. CDR1 is GTSNPN and CDR2 is SVGIG in the germline V gene (reference sequence). DNA of the CDR3: TGTGCCGCCCCAGGGGGAGGGGACGAGCAGTACTTC. Encoded protein: CAAPGGGDEQYF.

The rearrangement links TRBV9 to TRBJ1-4, with a possible D match to TRBD1 (6 bases). The V and J ends lost 4 bases and 3 bases respectively, with 19 bases between them. CDR3 length equals 17 residues. Germline V gene lookup returns CDR1 SGDLS and CDR2 YYNGEE. The CDR3 DNA reads as TGTGCCAGCAGCCAAGGATTAGGGGGGGCGGCTAATGAAAAACTGTTTTTT. Translated: CASSQGLGGAANEKLFF.

The rearrangement links TRBV7-3 to TRBJ1-1; D gene ambiguous. Deletions cut 1 base from V and 7 bases from J, with 10 bases between. This CDR3 contains 13 residues. From germline, CDR1 is SGHTA and CDR2 FQGTGA. The CDR3 DNA sequence: TGTGCCAGCAGCTTAAAGCAAACGGGTGAAGCTTTCTTT. It yields the protein CASSLKQTGEAFF.

This rearrangement joins TRBV9 to TRBJ1-1; no reliable D call. Looked up from germline, CDR1 is SGDLS and CDR2 is YYNGEE. V was clipped by 2 bases and J by 7 bases, with 15 bases between them. The CDR3 length is 14 residues. CDR3 residues: CASSVDYSSGEAFF. For the CDR3, the DNA is TGTGCCAGCAGCGTTGATTACAGCTCCGGTGAAGCTTTCTTT.

The V call is TRBV28, the J call TRBJ2-3; D gene ambiguous. Germline CDR1 and CDR2: MDHEN and SYDVKM. Trimming left V 7 bases short and J 7 bases short, with 9 bases between. The CDR3 runs to 11 residues. CDR3 nucleotides: TGTGCCAGCACCCTAGGTCATACGCAGTATTTT. Its translation is CASTLGHTQYF.

This clone was recorded once. The chain joins TRBV3-1 (or the pseudogene TRBV3-2) to TRBJ2-7; 9 nucleotides agree with TRBD1. Germline lookup yields CDR1 LGHDT and CDR2 YNNKEL (reference sequence). The length of the CDR3 is 15 residues. The junction had 9 bases not matched to a gene; V was cut back by 5 bases and J by 4 bases. The CDR3 DNA is TGTGCCAGCAGCAACCGGGACAGGGAGTTTTACGAGCAGTACTTC. Translation: CASSNRDREFYEQYF.

V usage is TRBV29-1 and J usage is TRBJ1-1; 8 bases align to TRBD1. CDR1 and CDR2 (germline): SQVTM, ANQGSEA. The CDR3 is 14 amino acids. V lost 7 bases and J lost 0; bases outside the gene matches: 7. The CDR3 sequence: CSARDRTLNTEAFF. The CDR3 DNA is TGCAGCGCAAGGGACAGGACCTTGAACACTGAAGCTTTCTTT.

V usage is TRBV15 and J usage is TRBJ1-1; the D gene is possibly TRBD1 (5 bases). The CDR3 has 15 residues. Trimming removed 0 bases from V and 0 bases from J, with 8 bases in between. Germline lookup yields CDR1 LNHNV and CDR2 YYDKDF (reference sequence). In DNA, the CDR3 is TGTGCCACCAGCAGAGATCTGGGGCTGAACACTGAAGCTTTCTTT. This sequence encodes CATSRDLGLNTEAFF.

The genes are TRBV19 and TRBJ1-1; no reliable D call. V was shortened by 2 bases and J by 0 bases, with 4 bases between the two germline ends. The CDR3 has 13 amino acids. The germline V gene encodes CDR1 LNHDA and CDR2 SQIVND (reference sequence). CDR3 bases: TGTGCCAGTAGTATAAGCCTGAACACTGAAGCTTTCTTT. It encodes CASSISLNTEAFF.

This clone has a handful of counts. The chain uses TRBV2 and TRBJ2-2; no firm D call. In germline, CDR1 is SNHLY, CDR2 FYNNEI. The CDR3 totals 13 residues. V was trimmed by 2 bases and J by 3 bases, leaving 4 bases between them. The CDR3 spells CASSESYTGELFF. The CDR3 nucleotides read TGTGCCAGCAGTGAATCCTACACCGGGGAGCTGTTTTTT.

The chain links TRBV18 to TRBJ2-3, with D possibly TRBD1 on 5 matching bases. The CDR3 is made up of 16 amino acids. CDR1 is KGHSH, CDR2 LQKENI, per germline. Deletions cut 3 bases from V and 2 bases from J, with 15 bases between. CDR3 sequence (DNA): TGTGCCAGCTCACCGTCGACAGCTAAAAACACAGATACGCAGTATTTT. Amino acids: CASSPSTAKNTDTQYF. The variable domain in full, completed from reference TRBV18 and TRBJ2-3, reads NAGVMQNPRHLVRRRGQEARLRCSPMKGHSHVYWYRQLPEEGLKFMVYLQKENIIDESGMPKERFSAEFPKEGPSILRIQQVVRGDSAAYFCASSPSTAKNTDTQYFGPGTRLTVL.

V gene TRBV7-3 combines with J gene TRBJ1-6, with unresolved D. Germline-derived CDR1 and CDR2 are SGHTA and FQGTGA. The ends were cut back, 6 bases at V and 6 bases at J, with 9 bases in the middle. This CDR3 is 13 amino acids long. The CDR3 loop reads CASRSGVNSPLHF. CDR3 DNA sequence: TGTGCCAGCAGATCCGGGGTTAATTCACCCCTCCACTTT.

The chain carries TRBV30 and TRBJ1-5; D call uncertain. Germline assignment: CDR1 GTSNPN and CDR2 SVGIG (reference sequence). The length of the CDR3 is 14 residues. The germline V and J ends were trimmed by 0 bases and 5 bases, with 11 bases remaining between them. The chain's CDR3 is CAWSVWGDDQPQHF. CDR3 nucleotides: TGTGCCTGGAGTGTATGGGGAGATGATCAGCCCCAGCATTTT.

The V call is TRBV9, the J call TRBJ2-7, with a weak D call TRBD2 (5 bases). The CDR3 has 15 amino acids. The germline V and J ends were trimmed by 0 bases and 0 bases, with 10 bases remaining between them. The germline V gene encodes CDR1 SGDLS and CDR2 YYNGEE. The CDR3 region is CASSVGAVSSYEQYF. The CDR3 DNA is TGTGCCAGCAGCGTAGGAGCGGTAAGCTCCTACGAGCAGTACTTC.

The chain uses TRBV11-2 and TRBJ2-3; maybe TRBD2 (5 bases). The germline CDR1 and CDR2 sequences are SGHAT and FQNNGV. The CDR3 covers 12 residues. The V gene lost 3 bases and the J gene lost 6 bases, with 7 bases spanning the gap. CDR3 nucleotide sequence: TGTGCCAGCAGCTTCCGCGGGGATACGCAGTATTTT. Its translation is CASSFRGDTQYF.

The V and J genes are TRBV5-1 and TRBJ1-1, with no clear D. Deletions cut 5 bases from V and 0 bases from J, with 8 bases between. The CDR3 totals 13 residues. The germline V gene encodes CDR1 SGHRS and CDR2 YFSETQ. The CDR3 protein is CASRVAVNTEAFF. CDR3 sequence (DNA): TGCGCCAGCAGAGTGGCGGTGAACACTGAAGCTTTCTTT.

This CDR3 reads CATRTGAQSQPQHF. For the CDR3, the DNA is TGTGCCACCAGAACGGGGGCACAAAGTCAGCCCCAGCATTTT. The chain is built from TRBV19 and TRBJ1-5; TRBD1 might be the D (6 bases). CDR1 is LNHDA, CDR2 SQIVND, per germline (reference sequence). The CDR3 covers 14 residues. Trimming stripped 10 bases from V and 6 bases from J, with 19 bases between.

CDR3 sequence: CSARTETQYF. CDR3 nucleotide sequence: TGCAGTGCTAGAACGGAGACCCAGTACTTC. The rearrangement joins TRBV20-1 to TRBJ2-5; D call uncertain. Germline CDR1 DFQATT, CDR2 SNEGSKA (reference sequence). Trimming stripped 2 bases from V and 5 bases from J, with 3 bases between. The CDR3 extends over 10 amino acids.

The chain uses TRBV28 and TRBJ2-3; TRBD1 matches 7 bases. The length of the CDR3 is 14 residues. Germline assignment: CDR1 MDHEN and CDR2 SYDVKM. V dropped 7 bases and J dropped 0; count of bases not matched to a gene: 4. Here the CDR3 DNA reads TGTGCCAGCATAGGACAGGCTAGCACAGATACGCAGTATTTT. Its translation: CASIGQASTDTQYF.

The chain joins TRBV4-1 to TRBJ2-2; no clear D. There are 15 residues in the CDR3. Germline CDR1 and CDR2: MGHRA and YSYEKL. V gave up 3 bases and J gave up 2 bases, with 10 bases separating them. CDR3 coding DNA: TGCGCCAGCAGCCACAACAAGGGTAACACCGGGGAGCTGTTTTTT. Protein product: CASSHNKGNTGELFF.

Relative to its sample, this clone is large. This chain joins TRBV2 and TRBJ1-1; D is ambiguous. Per germline, CDR1 SNHLY and CDR2 FYNNEI. The CDR3 length is 14 residues. Trimming shortened V by 4 bases and J by 0 bases, and 9 bases separated the two germline ends. In nucleotides, the CDR3 is TGTGCCAGCAGTGGGGCGGGATTGAACACTGAAGCTTTCTTT. It is translated as CASSGAGLNTEAFF. The variable domain in full, completed from reference TRBV2 and TRBJ1-1, reads EPEVTQTPSHQVTQMGQEVILRCVPISNHLYFYWYRQILGQKVEFLVSFYNNEISEKSEIFDDQFSVERPDGSNFTLKIRSTKLEDSAMYFCASSGAGLNTEAFFGQGTRLTVV.

The genes are TRBV2 and TRBJ1-1; maybe TRBD1 (6 bases). Germline V CDR1 and CDR2: SNHLY, FYNNEI. The CDR3 extends over 13 amino acids. Trimming cost V 7 bases and J 4 bases, with 13 bases left between them. CDR3 nucleotides: TGTGCCAGCAACAGGGATGGAGGCACTGAAGCTTTCTTT. The encoded protein is CASNRDGGTEAFF.

The chain recombines TRBV5-4 with TRBJ2-1; 9 nucleotides agree with TRBD1. V was pared by 0 bases and J by 0 bases, with 10 bases of the junction left unmatched. Germline CDR1 SGHNT, CDR2 YYREEE (reference sequence). The CDR3 loop spans 19 amino acids. This CDR3 reads CASSLGGQGSQSSYNEQFF. CDR3 coding DNA: TGTGCCAGCAGCTTGGGGGGACAGGGTTCGCAGAGCTCCTACAATGAGCAGTTCTTC.

The J gene is TRBJ1-1, the V gene TRBV19; D is undetermined. The V and J ends lost 7 bases and 1 base respectively, with 13 bases between them. Germline assignment: CDR1 LNHDA and CDR2 SQIVND (reference sequence). The length of the CDR3 is 14 residues. The DNA of the CDR3 is TGTGCCAGTACCTCCCGCCGGGAGAACACTGAAGCTTTCTTT. This sequence encodes CASTSRRENTEAFF.